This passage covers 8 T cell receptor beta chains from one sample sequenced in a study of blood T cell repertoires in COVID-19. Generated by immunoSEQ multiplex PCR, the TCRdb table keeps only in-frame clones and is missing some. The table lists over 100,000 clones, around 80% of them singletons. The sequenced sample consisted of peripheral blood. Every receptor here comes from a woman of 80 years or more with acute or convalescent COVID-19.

The CDR3 sequence is CASSLRQGPYEQYF. The DNA of the CDR3 is TGCGCCAGCAGCTTGCGTCAGGGTCCCTACGAGCAGTACTTC. The J gene is TRBJ2-7, the V gene TRBV5-1, with D perhaps TRBD1 (5 bases). Germline V lookup: CDR1 SGHRS, CDR2 YFSETQ. With 1 base removed from V and 2 bases from J, the gap between germline ends came to 10 bases. This CDR3 region has 14 residues.

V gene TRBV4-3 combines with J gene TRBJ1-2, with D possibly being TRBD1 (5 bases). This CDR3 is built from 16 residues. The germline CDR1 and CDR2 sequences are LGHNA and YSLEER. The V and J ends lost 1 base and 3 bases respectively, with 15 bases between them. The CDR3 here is CASSQVLDSTDYGYTF. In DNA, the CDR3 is TGCGCCAGCAGCCAAGTGTTAGACAGTACGGACTATGGCTACACCTTC.

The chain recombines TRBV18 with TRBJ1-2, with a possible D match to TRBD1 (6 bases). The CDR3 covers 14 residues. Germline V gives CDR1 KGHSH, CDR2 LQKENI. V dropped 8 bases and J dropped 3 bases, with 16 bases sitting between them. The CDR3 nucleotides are TGTGCCAGCCTCACCAGCAGGGGAGACTATGGCTACACCTTC. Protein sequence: CASLTSRGDYGYTF. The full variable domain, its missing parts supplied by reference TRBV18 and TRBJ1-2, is NAGVMQNPRHLVRRRGQEARLRCSPMKGHSHVYWYRQLPEEGLKFMVYLQKENIIDESGMPKERFSAEFPKEGPSILRIQQVVRGDSAAYFCASLTSRGDYGYTFGSGTRLTVV.

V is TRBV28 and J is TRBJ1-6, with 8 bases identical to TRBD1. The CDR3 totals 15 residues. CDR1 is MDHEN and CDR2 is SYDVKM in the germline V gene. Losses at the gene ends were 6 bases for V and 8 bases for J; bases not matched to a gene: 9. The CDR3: CASSRSDRADSPLHF. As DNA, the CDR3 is TGTGCCAGCAGCCGATCGGACAGGGCCGATTCACCCCTCCACTTT.

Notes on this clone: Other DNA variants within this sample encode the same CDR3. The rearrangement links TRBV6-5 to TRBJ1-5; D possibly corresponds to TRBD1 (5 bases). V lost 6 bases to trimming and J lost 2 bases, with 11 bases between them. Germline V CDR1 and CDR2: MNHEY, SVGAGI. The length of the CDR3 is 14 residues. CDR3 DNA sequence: TGTGCCAGCAGCGGGGGAGGGGGCAATCAGCCCCAGCATTTT. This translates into CASSGGGGNQPQHF.

The CDR3 loop reads CASSIAQGLNTEAFF. The CDR3 DNA is TGTGCCAGTAGTATAGCCCAGGGATTAAACACTGAAGCTTTCTTT. This sequence joins TRBV19 and TRBJ1-1; a weak D match, TRBD1 (5 bases). Germline V gene sequence: CDR1 LNHDA, CDR2 SQIVND (reference sequence). The CDR3 runs 15 residues. The V end lost 1 base, the J end lost 2 bases, and 11 bases lay between the germline ends.

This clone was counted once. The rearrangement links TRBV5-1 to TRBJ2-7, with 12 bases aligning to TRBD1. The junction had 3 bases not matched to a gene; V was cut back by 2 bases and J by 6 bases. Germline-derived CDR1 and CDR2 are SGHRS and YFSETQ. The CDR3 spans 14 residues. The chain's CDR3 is CASSFGTGGREQYF. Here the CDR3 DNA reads TGCGCCAGCAGCTTCGGGACAGGGGGCCGCGAGCAGTACTTC.

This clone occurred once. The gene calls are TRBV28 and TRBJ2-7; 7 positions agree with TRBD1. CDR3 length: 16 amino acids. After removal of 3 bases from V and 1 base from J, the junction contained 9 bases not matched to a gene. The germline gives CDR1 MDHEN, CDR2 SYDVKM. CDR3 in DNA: TGTGCCAGCAGTTTTACCCTGACAGGGTCATCCTACGAGCAGTACTTC. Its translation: CASSFTLTGSSYEQYF.